These 25 T cell receptor beta chains were sequenced from one sample in a study of blood T cell repertoires in COVID-19 (dated by TCRdb to 2019 to 2021). Libraries were constructed by the immunoSEQ multiplex PCR assay. Imported from immuneACCESS, the table was reduced by TCRdb to in-frame sequences with V and J called. These copies leave out some clones; in studies compared against another copy, an unresolved V gene accounts for under half, and the cause of the remainder is not known. For this sample there are tens of thousands of clones; 70% to 90% appear just once. The ten largest clonotypes hold about 14% of the sample. Material for sequencing was peripheral blood. These receptors originate from a woman aged 65 to 85 with acute or convalescent COVID-19.

The V call is TRBV20-1, the J call TRBJ1-3, with 8 bases aligning to TRBD1. The germline gives CDR1 DFQATT, CDR2 SNEGSKA (reference sequence). J lost 1 base, V lost 3 bases, and 5 bases had no gene match. The CDR3 spans 15 residues. As DNA, the CDR3 is TGCAGTGCTAGTACAGGGGGAATGTCTGGAAACACCATATATTTT. It translates to CSASTGGMSGNTIYF.

The chain uses TRBV12-3 or TRBV12-4 and TRBJ1-1; weak D call: TRBD1 (6 bases). The CDR3 is 13 amino acids. The V and J ends lost 2 bases and 13 bases respectively, with 17 bases between them. The CDR3 bases are TGTGCCAGCAGTTTATTGACAGGTGGCCAGGATTTCTTT. This gives the protein CASSLLTGGQDFF.

This clone was observed a handful of times. The chain is built from TRBV2 and TRBJ2-2; 7 positions agree with TRBD1. V was pared by 4 bases and J by 1 base, with 3 bases of the junction left unmatched. Per the germline V gene, CDR1 is SNHLY and CDR2 is FYNNEI. This CDR3 has 15 amino acids. The CDR3 reads CASSVQGLNTGELFF. The CDR3 nucleotides are TGTGCCAGCAGTGTACAGGGGTTGAACACCGGGGAGCTGTTTTTT.

The gene calls are TRBV4-1 and TRBJ2-4; the match to TRBD2 covers 7 bases. The CDR3 is made up of 15 amino acids. CDR1 and CDR2 from the germline V gene are MGHRA and YSYEKL. V shed 0 bases, J shed 5 bases, and the junction held 4 bases outside the gene matches. As DNA, the CDR3 is TGCGCCAGCAGCCAAGATGGGCTAGCGGAAAACATTCAGTACTTC. It yields the protein CASSQDGLAENIQYF.

The chain couples TRBV4-1 to TRBJ2-1, with D possibly matching TRBD2 (6 bases). Germline V gene lookup returns CDR1 MGHRA and CDR2 YSYEKL. The V end lost 2 bases, the J end lost 5 bases, and 13 bases lay between the germline ends. CDR3 length equals 15 residues. CDR3 protein: CASSQRWREDNEQFF. DNA for the CDR3: TGCGCCAGCAGCCAACGGTGGAGGGAGGACAATGAGCAGTTCTTC.

The genes are TRBV15 and TRBJ2-2; 8 nucleotides match TRBD2. Germline CDR1 LNHNV, CDR2 YYDKDF (reference sequence). This CDR3 is 16 amino acids long. Trimming took 3 bases from V and 4 from J; bases not matched to a gene: 7. CDR3 DNA sequence: TGTGCCACCAGCAGTAAACTAGCGGATTTCACCGGGGAGCTGTTTTTT. It codes for CATSSKLADFTGELFF. Full variable domain (remainder filled in from reference TRBV15 and TRBJ2-2): DAMVIQNPRYQVTQFGKPVTLSCSQTLNHNVMYWYQQKSSQAPKLLFHYYDKDFNNEADTPDNFQSRRPNTSFCFLDIRSPGLGDTAMYLCATSSKLADFTGELFFGEGSRLTVL.

The chain links TRBV7-8 to TRBJ2-1; D might be TRBD2 (5 bases). CDR3 length equals 13 residues. Trimming shortened V by 1 base and J by 7 bases, and 8 bases separated the two germline ends. Per the germline V gene, CDR1 is SGHVS and CDR2 is FQNEAQ. The CDR3 DNA reads as TGTGCCAGCAGCTTAGTAAGAGGGAATGAGCAGTTCTTC. It encodes CASSLVRGNEQFF.

This chain uses TRBV7-2 with TRBJ2-2; 8 bases map to TRBD1. V shed 6 bases, J shed 4 bases, and the junction held 10 bases outside the gene matches. Germline loops: CDR1 SGHTA, CDR2 FQGNSA. The CDR3 runs to 16 residues. CDR3 sequence reads: CASRIQGAIGTGELFF. As DNA, the CDR3 is TGTGCCAGCAGGATCCAGGGGGCCATAGGCACCGGGGAGCTGTTTTTT.

The chain couples TRBV7-2 to TRBJ2-5; D gene ambiguous. Trimming shortened V by 0 bases and J by 4 bases, and 9 bases separated the two germline ends. Germline values: CDR1 SGHTA, CDR2 FQGNSA. This CDR3 comprises 14 residues. CDR3: CASSLAQEVETQYF. The CDR3 DNA reads as TGTGCCAGCAGCTTAGCCCAGGAAGTAGAGACCCAGTACTTC.

V gene TRBV27 combines with J gene TRBJ2-5; tentatively, D is TRBD1 (6 bases). The CDR3 sequence is 15 residues long. V was cut by 4 bases and J by 5 bases, with 17 bases left in between. Germline CDR1 MNHEY, CDR2 SMNVEV (reference sequence). The DNA for the CDR3 is TGTGCCAGCAGTTACAGAACAGGGCCTAAGGAGACCCAGTACTTC. Its protein product is CASSYRTGPKETQYF.

The sample holds a few counts of this clone. The rearrangement uses TRBV7-9 and TRBJ1-5, with 9 bases aligning to TRBD1. Trimming removed 5 bases from V and 6 bases from J; junction bases left unmatched: 11. CDR3 size: 16 residues. Germline V lookup: CDR1 SEHNR, CDR2 FQNEAQ (reference sequence). This CDR3 reads CASSARDRELIQPQHF. For the CDR3, the DNA is TGTGCCAGCAGCGCCCGGGACAGGGAACTTATTCAGCCCCAGCATTTT.

The rearrangement links TRBV5-6 to TRBJ2-1, with D unclear. The V gene's germline CDR1 is SGHDT and CDR2 YYEEEE. V was pared by 4 bases and J by 0 bases, with 14 bases between. The CDR3 length is 16 residues. In nucleotides, the CDR3 is TGTGCCAGCAGCACAAAAGCAAGGAGCTCCTACAATGAGCAGTTCTTC. Its protein product is CASSTKARSSYNEQFF.

The CDR3 DNA reads as TGTGCCAGCAGTCAAAGCCGGGACAGGGTTTCAGATACGCAGTATTTT. It encodes CASSQSRDRVSDTQYF. The chain uses TRBV28 and TRBJ2-3; 9 bases fit TRBD1. From germline, CDR1 is MDHEN and CDR2 SYDVKM. Trimming removed 5 bases from V and 4 bases from J; junction bases left unmatched: 10. The CDR3 covers 16 residues.

The chain couples TRBV7-8 to TRBJ2-3; the D is unclear. CDR1 SGHVS and CDR2 FQNEAQ come from the germline V gene. The V end lost 5 bases, the J end lost 3 bases, and 9 bases lay between the germline ends. The CDR3 contains 13 residues. This CDR3 is CASSAPRTDTQYF. CDR3 bases: TGTGCCAGCAGCGCCCCGCGGACAGATACGCAGTATTTT.

This clone has just a few counts. The V and J genes are TRBV12-5 and TRBJ2-2, with TRBD2 matching over 11 bases. Per the germline V gene, CDR1 is LGHNT and CDR2 is FRNRAP. CDR3 length: 18 residues. Losses at the gene ends were 5 bases for V and 6 bases for J; bases not matched to a gene: 14. The CDR3 loop is CASGQSLAGEFIAGELFF. The CDR3 DNA is TGTGCTAGTGGTCAATCACTAGCGGGAGAATTTATAGCCGGGGAGCTGTTTTTT.

This clone was detected once. The rearrangement links TRBV2 to TRBJ1-6; no firm D call. Germline V gene data show CDR1 as SNHLY and CDR2 as FYNNEI. Trimming cost V 7 bases and J 0 bases, with 16 bases left between them. The CDR3 totals 17 residues. This chain's CDR3 is CASTLRTGNSYNSPLHF. The CDR3 nucleotides read TGTGCCAGCACTTTAAGGACTGGAAACTCCTATAATTCACCCCTCCACTTT.

This rearrangement joins TRBV28 to TRBJ1-2; D perhaps matches TRBD1 (5 bases). Trimming cost V 7 bases and J 4 bases, with 22 bases left between them. CDR3 length: 16 amino acids. Germline CDR1 MDHEN, CDR2 SYDVKM. The chain's CDR3 is CASTPVVGAFRYGYTF. In nucleotides, the CDR3 is TGTGCCAGCACCCCCGTGGTAGGGGCCTTCCGCTATGGCTACACCTTC.

The chain has TRBV24-1 and TRBJ1-2; 7 positions match TRBD1. CDR1 KGHDR and CDR2 SFDVKD come from the germline V gene. The V and J ends lost 5 bases and 4 bases, in that order; junction bases with no gene match: 9. There are 15 residues in the CDR3. The CDR3 loop is CATSGGNRGGYGYTF. In nucleotides, the CDR3 is TGTGCCACCAGTGGGGGGAACAGGGGCGGCTATGGCTACACCTTC.

The rearrangement joins TRBV5-6 to TRBJ1-1; D unclear. Germline V gene data show CDR1 as SGHDT and CDR2 as YYEEEE. The V and J ends lost 2 bases and 4 bases respectively, with 9 bases between them. The CDR3 sequence is 13 residues long. CDR3 bases: TGTGCCAGCAGCTTCACGAGTGCCACTGAAGCTTTCTTT. Amino acid sequence: CASSFTSATEAFF.

Comment on this clone: The sample holds other DNA sequences that translate to the same CDR3. This chain links TRBV20-1 with TRBJ1-2; TRBD1 matches 12 bases. The CDR3 has 15 amino acids. Germline-derived CDR1 and CDR2 are DFQATT and SNEGSKA (reference sequence). The trim removed 3 bases at V and 8 bases at J, leaving 10 bases unmatched. This CDR3 reads CSASQLGQGAGGYTF. CDR3 nucleotide sequence: TGCAGTGCTAGTCAACTGGGACAGGGGGCGGGGGGCTACACCTTC.

This clone was found a few times. This chain connects TRBV18 to TRBJ1-5; 7 nucleotides match TRBD1. The CDR3 contains 13 residues. V lost 5 bases to trimming and J lost 5 bases; unmatched junction nucleotides: 3. Germline values: CDR1 KGHSH, CDR2 LQKENI. This chain's CDR3 is CASSTDRDQPQHF. In DNA form, the CDR3 reads TGTGCCAGCTCAACCGACAGGGATCAGCCCCAGCATTTT.

The chain uses TRBV25-1 and TRBJ1-2, with 8 nucleotides matching TRBD1. Germline lookup yields CDR1 MGHDK and CDR2 SYGVNS. The CDR3 is made up of 16 amino acids. V lost 4 bases and J lost 0; bases outside the gene matches: 7. The CDR3 DNA reads TGTGCCAGCAGTGGAAATGACAGGGGCCCTAACTATGGCTACACCTTC. Translation: CASSGNDRGPNYGYTF.

The chain recombines TRBV2 with TRBJ1-1; 7 nucleotides match TRBD1. In germline, CDR1 is SNHLY, CDR2 FYNNEI. CDR3 size: 14 residues. V was pared by 8 bases and J by 0 bases, with 6 bases of the junction left unmatched. CDR3 loop: CASLQGELNTEAFF. CDR3 in DNA: TGTGCCAGCTTGCAGGGGGAATTGAACACTGAAGCTTTCTTT.

The CDR3 nucleotides read TGTGCCACCAGCACCCAAAGCAATCAGCCCCAGCATTTT. Its protein product is CATSTQSNQPQHF. J is TRBJ1-5 and V is TRBV15; no definite D call. CDR1 and CDR2 (germline): LNHNV, YYDKDF (reference sequence). V was trimmed by 4 bases and J by 1 base, leaving 5 bases between them. This CDR3 has 13 residues.

This chain joins TRBV5-1 and TRBJ1-2; TRBD1 is a possible D gene (5 bases). Per the germline V gene, CDR1 is SGHRS and CDR2 is YFSETQ. The CDR3 length is 18 residues. The V gene lost 4 bases and the J gene lost 2 bases, with 24 bases spanning the gap. Here the CDR3 reads CASSRQPTNRNLNYGYTF. CDR3 DNA sequence: TGCGCCAGCAGCCGACAGCCTACGAACAGGAACCTAAACTATGGCTACACCTTC.